These T cell receptor beta chains were read from a single sample in a study of metastatic and nonmetastatic thyroid tumors. TCRdb reprocessed the PCR reads via MiXCR. The sample yields 30,000 to 40,000 clones, over 14% seen once. The sequencing sample was made of blood. These receptors all come from a male donor with papillary thyroid cancer or a benign thyroid nodule (not recorded which). Some clones in this sample may be carry-over from other donors' samples. The CDR3 runs from the conserved cysteine through the conserved F or W. A D gene is named only where the DNA matches it firmly. Clone size, where shown, is once, few, many, or a class for clones that have expanded.

TRBJ2-7,many,.,TRBV4-3,CASSQDGFEQYF,TGCGCCAGCAGCCAAGACGGGTTCGAGCAGTACTTC
TRBJ2-3,many,.,TRBV7-9,CASSTPNRGGPVGGDTQYF,TGTGCCAGCAGCACCCCCAACAGGGGAGGACCGGTTGGGGGAGATACGCAGTATTTT
TRBJ1-1,.,.,TRBV6-5,CASSWTGEGTEAFF,TGTGCCAGCAGTTGGACTGGGGAAGGGACTGAAGCTTTCTTT
TRBJ1-5,many,.,TRBV27,CASRMGGGDNQPQHF,TGTGCCAGCCGAATGGGGGGCGGAGATAATCAGCCCCAGCATTTT
TRBJ2-1,many,.,TRBV27,CASSLSWGSPHEQFF,TGTGCCAGCAGTTTATCTTGGGGGAGTCCCCATGAGCAGTTCTTC
TRBJ2-3,.,TRBD1,TRBV5-1,CASSLFGDRSTDTQYF,TGCGCCAGCAGCTTGTTTGGGGACAGAAGCACAGATACGCAGTATTTT
TRBJ1-5,many,.,TRBV20-1,CSVPYPNQPQHF,TGCAGTGTGCCCTATCCAAATCAGCCCCAGCATTTT
TRBJ1-2,.,.,TRBV20-1,CSAILVGRGNYGYTF,TGCAGTGCTATACTTGTCGGGAGGGGCAACTATGGCTACACCTTC
TRBJ2-3,once,TRBD2,TRBV11-1,CANTGMGTSGSYTDTQYF,TGTGCCAACACCGGTATGGGGACTAGCGGGAGTTATACAGATACGCAGTATTTT
TRBJ1-2,many,TRBD1,TRBV7-9,CASSLVRRQGDGYTF,TGTGCCAGCAGCTTAGTGCGGCGCCAGGGGGATGGCTACACCTTC
TRBJ1-2,many,.,TRBV12-3/TRBV12-4,CASSPRRSDGYTF,TGTGCCAGCAGCCCTCGGAGAAGCGATGGCTACACCTTC
TRBJ2-5,many,TRBD2,TRBV12-3/TRBV12-4,CASSLTSGGRETQYF,TGTGCCAGCAGCCTGACTAGCGGGGGCCGTGAGACCCAGTACTTC
TRBJ2-5,many,.,TRBV5-1,CASSSQETQYF,TGCGCCAGCAGCTCCCAAGAGACCCAGTACTTC
TRBJ1-1,.,TRBD1,TRBV6-2/TRBV6-3,CASSGLQGATEAYF,TGTGCCAGCAGTGGGCTCCAGGGGGCAACAGAAGCTTACTTT
TRBJ2-3,few,.,TRBV6-1,CASSESQLGLTDTQYF,TGTGCCAGCAGTGAAAGCCAGTTGGGCCTCACAGATACTCAGTATTTT
TRBJ1-1,.,.,TRBV6-2/TRBV6-3,CASNPAQVGNTEAFF,TGTGCCAGCAATCCCGCCCAGGTGGGGAACACTGAAGCTTTCTTT
TRBJ1-4,many,.,TRBV7-9,CASSYLDEKLFF,TGTGCCAGCAGCTATCTCGATGAAAAACTGTTTTTT
TRBJ2-3,many,TRBD1,TRBV7-2,CASSYRTGSTDTQYF,TGTGCCAGCAGCTACCGGACAGGGTCCACAGATACGCAGTATTTT
TRBJ2-3,many,TRBD2,TRBV10-3,CAISESGIRTDTQYF,TGTGCCATCAGTGAGAGCGGGATCCGGACAGATACGCAGTATTTT
TRBJ1-5,.,.,TRBV30,CAWSRDHNQPQHF,TGTGCCTGGTCGCGGGACCACAATCAGCCCCAGCATTTT
TRBJ2-5,many,.,TRBV28,CASSFIWAQETQYF,TGTGCCAGCAGTTTTATATGGGCGCAAGAGACCCAGTACTTC
TRBJ2-7,few,TRBD2,TRBV10-3,CAIGTRAGEGYEQYF,TGTGCCATCGGAACCCGAGCGGGAGAAGGTTACGAGCAGTACTTC
TRBJ1-1,.,.,TRBV27,CASSLRGNTEAFF,TGTGCCAGCAGTTTAAGAGGGAACACTGAAGCTTTCTTT
TRBJ2-5,many,.,TRBV3-1,CASSQGGVTQYF,TGTGCCAGCAGCCAAGGTGGTGTGACCCAGTACTTC
TRBJ1-3,many,.,TRBV12-3/TRBV12-4,CASSLSTGNTIYF,TGTGCCAGCAGCCTTTCGACAGGAAACACCATATATTTT
TRBJ2-5,.,.,TRBV5-1,CASNGGALKETQYF,TGCGCCAGCAACGGCGGGGCCCTAAAAGAGACCCAGTACTTC
TRBJ2-3,many,.,TRBV3-1,CASSLAGTDTQYF,TGTGCCAGCAGCCTAGCGGGCACAGATACGCAGTATTTT
TRBJ2-2,many,.,TRBV12-3/TRBV12-4,CATRGGRTGELFF,TGTGCCACTAGGGGGGGGCGGACCGGGGAGCTGTTTTTT
TRBJ1-5,many,.,TRBV12-3/TRBV12-4,CASTPPGGRQPQHF,TGTGCCAGCACCCCCCCGGGGGGTCGACAGCCCCAGCATTTT
TRBJ1-3,few,.,TRBV24-1,CATSYPSLIGGNTIYF,TGTGCCACCAGTTATCCCTCCCTGATTGGTGGAAACACCATATATTTT
TRBJ1-2,many,.,TRBV30,CAWIGKSYNYGYTF,TGTGCCTGGATAGGGAAGAGCTATAACTATGGCTACACCTTC
TRBJ1-1,many,.,TRBV6-2/TRBV6-3,CASSRTGIEAFF,TGTGCCAGCAGTCGCACAGGAATCGAGGCTTTCTTT
TRBJ1-2,many,.,TRBV19,CASSILGEHYGYTF,TGTGCCAGTAGTATATTGGGGGAACACTATGGCTACACCTTC
TRBJ2-2,many,TRBD2,TRBV20-1,CSARDRRAGDTGELFF,TGCAGTGCTAGAGATCGTAGGGCGGGAGACACCGGGGAGCTGTTTTTT
TRBJ2-3,.,.,TRBV13,CASSLSTDTQYF,TGTGCCAGCAGCCTCTCAACGGATACGCAGTATTTT
TRBJ2-7,.,.,TRBV19,CASSKGGGSLTYEQYF,TGTGCCAGTAGCAAGGGGGGTGGGTCGTTAACCTACGAGCAGTACTTC
TRBJ2-1,many,.,TRBV11-2,CASSFWERNEQFF,TGTGCCAGCAGCTTCTGGGAGCGCAATGAGCAGTTCTTC
TRBJ2-5,.,TRBD1,TRBV6-1,CSSTTSPGSGGTQYF,TGTTCCAGCACTACCTCCCCCGGGTCAGGGGGGACCCAGTACTTC
TRBJ1-1,many,.,TRBV7-9,CASSLIGVTEAFF,TGTGCCAGCAGCTTAATCGGGGTCACTGAAGCTTTCTTT
TRBJ1-2,many,.,TRBV9,CASSAPGLGYTF,TGTGCCAGCAGCGCTCCAGGGCTTGGCTACACCTTC
TRBJ2-1,many,.,TRBV19,CASSLDGTNEQFF,TGTGCCAGTAGCCTCGACGGAACCAATGAGCAGTTCTTC
TRBJ2-4,many,.,TRBV2,CASSEFRGGENIQYF,TGTGCCAGCAGTGAATTTCGAGGAGGGGAAAACATTCAGTACTTC
TRBJ2-1,many,.,TRBV6-2/TRBV6-3,CASSYDPLDNSYNEQFF,TGTGCCAGCAGTTACGACCCTCTAGACAACTCCTACAATGAGCAGTTCTTC
TRBJ2-2,many,.,TRBV28,CAGGGPNTGELFF,TGTGCCGGAGGGGGCCCCAACACCGGGGAGCTGTTTTTT
TRBJ1-2,many,.,TRBV7-8,CASSLARDYGYTF,TGTGCCAGCAGCTTAGCACGGGACTATGGCTACACCTTC
TRBJ2-5,many,TRBD1,TRBV6-1,CASSQRLRGRETQYF,TGTGCCAGCAGCCAACGCCTTAGGGGGCGAGAGACCCAGTACTTC
TRBJ1-1,many,.,TRBV5-6,CASSSQSSDSTNTEAFF,TGTGCCAGCAGCTCCCAGTCGTCGGACAGCACGAACACTGAAGCTTTCTTT
TRBJ2-5,many,TRBD1,TRBV5-1,CASSTTGGPKETQYF,TGCGCCAGCAGCACAACAGGGGGCCCTAAAGAGACCCAGTACTTC
TRBJ2-5,many,TRBD1,TRBV20-1,CSASGQGLQETQYF,TGCAGTGCTAGCGGACAGGGGCTCCAAGAGACCCAGTACTTC
TRBJ1-3,many,.,TRBV29-1,CSVEGDGNTIYF,TGCAGCGTCGAGGGAGATGGAAACACCATATATTTT
TRBJ2-7,many,TRBD2,TRBV2,CASGGFNSGAYEQYF,TGTGCCAGCGGGGGGTTTAATAGCGGGGCCTACGAGCAGTACTTC